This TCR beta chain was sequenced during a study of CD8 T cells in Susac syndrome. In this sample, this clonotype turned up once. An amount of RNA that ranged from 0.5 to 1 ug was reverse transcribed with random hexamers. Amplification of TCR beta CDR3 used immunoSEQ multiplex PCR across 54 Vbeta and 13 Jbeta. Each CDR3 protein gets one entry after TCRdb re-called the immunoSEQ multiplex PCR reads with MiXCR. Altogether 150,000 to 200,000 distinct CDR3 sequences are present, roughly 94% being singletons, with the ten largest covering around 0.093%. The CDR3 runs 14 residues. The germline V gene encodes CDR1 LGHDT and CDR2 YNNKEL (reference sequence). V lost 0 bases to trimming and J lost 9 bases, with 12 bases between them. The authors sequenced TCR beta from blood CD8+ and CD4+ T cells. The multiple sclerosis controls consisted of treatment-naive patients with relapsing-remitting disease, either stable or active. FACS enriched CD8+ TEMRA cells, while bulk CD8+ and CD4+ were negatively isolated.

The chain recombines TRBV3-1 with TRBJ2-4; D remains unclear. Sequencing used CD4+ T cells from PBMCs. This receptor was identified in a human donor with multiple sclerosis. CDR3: CASSQDKAWGIQYF. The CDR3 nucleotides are TGTGCCAGCAGCCAAGATAAGGCATGGGGCATTCAGTACTTC.